Following are 16 T cell receptor beta chains from one sample sequenced in a study of Tregs in tolerant kidney transplant recipients (dated by TCRdb to between 2019 and 2020). Libraries were prepared through the immunoSEQ multiplex PCR assay. TCRdb mirrors the immuneACCESS table, restricted to in-frame sequences. Some clones are absent from its copies; in checked studies, under half trace to an unresolved V gene, and the reason for the others is unknown. Present in this sample are tens of thousands of clones, 80% to 95% of which were seen just once. Under 2% of the sample lies in the top ten. Related donors were used in the transplants with nonmyeloablative bone marrow transplantation, and mixed chimerism was transient in the human trials. The specimen was CD4+ T cells from blood (PBMCs), collected 12 months after the transplant. The receptor set was obtained from a human patient who received a combined kidney and bone marrow transplant. Because of the transplant, the T cells may be the graft donor's rather than the patient's own.

V usage is TRBV5-4 and J usage is TRBJ2-3; D gene uncertain. CDR1 SGHNT and CDR2 YYREEE come from the germline V gene (reference sequence). The CDR3 has 14 residues. The V and J ends lost 0 bases and 3 bases respectively, with 8 bases between them. The CDR3 is CASSLERVTDTQYF. The CDR3 DNA follows: TGTGCCAGCAGCTTGGAGCGTGTTACAGATACGCAGTATTTT.

As regards this clone: This sample also contains other DNA sequences that code for the same CDR3. The J gene is TRBJ1-6, the V gene TRBV5-4; 7 nucleotides line up with TRBD1. The junction had 9 bases not matched to a gene; V was cut back by 4 bases and J by 5 bases. The germline gives CDR1 SGHNT, CDR2 YYREEE (reference sequence). There are 16 residues in the CDR3. The CDR3 reads CASSGITGAHNSPLHF. The DNA of the CDR3 is TGTGCCAGCAGCGGAATCACAGGGGCTCATAATTCACCCCTCCACTTT.

V usage is TRBV5-1 and J usage is TRBJ2-7, with a tentative D call TRBD1 (6 bases). The CDR3 contains 14 residues. CDR1 SGHRS and CDR2 YFSETQ come from the germline V gene. The V end was cut by 0 bases, the J end by 0 bases, with 7 bases between. The CDR3 nucleotides are TGCGCCAGCAGCTTGGTGGGGGCCTCCTACGAGCAGTACTTC. As protein: CASSLVGASYEQYF.

V and J are TRBV2 and TRBJ2-7, with D possibly TRBD2 on 7 matching bases. The CDR3 length is 13 residues. CDR1 and CDR2 from the germline V gene are SNHLY and FYNNEI. V gave up 7 bases and J gave up 2 bases, with 12 bases separating them. DNA for the CDR3: TGTGCCAGCAATGAGGGGGGGCCCTACGAGCAGTACTTC. Amino acids: CASNEGGPYEQYF.

The V call is TRBV9, the J call TRBJ1-5, with D unresolved. The CDR3 has 15 amino acids. Per the germline V gene, CDR1 is SGDLS and CDR2 is YYNGEE. Trimming left V 0 bases short and J 4 bases short, with 11 bases between. DNA of the CDR3: TGTGCCAGCAGCGTAGGGGCAGGCTTGAATCAGCCCCAGCATTTT. Translation gives CASSVGAGLNQPQHF. The full variable domain, rest sourced from reference TRBV9 and TRBJ1-5, is DSGVTQTPKHLITATGQRVTLRCSPRSGDLSVYWYQQSLDQGLQFLIQYYNGEERAKGNILERFSAQQFPDLHSELNLSSLELGDSALYFCASSVGAGLNQPQHFGDGTRLSIL.

The V gene is TRBV4-1, the J gene TRBJ2-7, with D perhaps TRBD1 (6 bases). CDR3 length equals 16 residues. Germline lookup yields CDR1 MGHRA and CDR2 YSYEKL. Trimming stripped 0 bases from V and 0 bases from J, with 12 bases between. The CDR3 sequence: CASSQDYDRSSYEQYF. CDR3 sequence (DNA): TGCGCCAGCAGCCAAGATTACGACAGGAGCTCCTACGAGCAGTACTTC.

Points on this clone: One end of the junction is discordant with germline, which a read error may explain. J is TRBJ1-6 and V is TRBV10-1; no clear D gene. CDR1 is WNHNN and CDR2 is SYGVQD in the germline V gene (reference sequence). The CDR3 has 19 amino acids. The CDR3 DNA follows: TGCGCCAGGTGCGCTTACTGCTCACCGGGCAGCGACTATAATTCCCCCCTCCACTTT. Translated: CARCAYCSPGSDYNSPLHF.

This sequence joins TRBV5-1 and TRBJ2-7, with TRBD1 as a possible D gene (6 bases). V lost 0 bases, J lost 6 bases, and 13 bases lay in between. Germline lookup yields CDR1 SGHRS and CDR2 YFSETQ. The CDR3 contains 14 residues. The CDR3 nucleotides read TGCGCCAGCAGCTTGGCAAGCCAGGGGTCCGAGCAGTACTTC. Translation: CASSLASQGSEQYF.

The V call is TRBV7-8, the J call TRBJ1-1; D possibly corresponds to TRBD1 (5 bases). This CDR3 region has 12 residues. The germline V and J ends were trimmed by 5 bases and 11 bases, with 15 bases remaining between them. Looked up from germline, CDR1 is SGHVS and CDR2 is FQNEAQ. CDR3 DNA: TGTGCCAGCAGCATTCAGGGTTGGGGTGCTTTCTTT. Amino acid sequence: CASSIQGWGAFF.

This clone came up once. The chain is built from TRBV18 and TRBJ1-2; 7 bases are shared with TRBD1. With V trimmed by 6 bases and J by 6 bases, 7 bases remained unmatched. Germline V CDR1 and CDR2: KGHSH, LQKENI. There are 13 residues in the CDR3. The CDR3 nucleotides read TGTGCCAGCTCCCCAGACAGGGAGGATGGCTACACCTTC. Its protein product is CASSPDREDGYTF.

The chain carries TRBV5-1 and TRBJ2-2, with D unclear. The germline V and J ends were trimmed by 2 bases and 0 bases, with 8 bases remaining between them. The germline gives CDR1 SGHRS, CDR2 YFSETQ. This CDR3 region has 15 residues. The CDR3 reads CASSFNTANTGELFF. The CDR3, as DNA: TGCGCCAGCAGCTTTAACACAGCGAACACCGGGGAGCTGTTTTTT.

The gene calls are TRBV19 and TRBJ2-7; D might be TRBD1 (5 bases). With 5 bases removed from V and 1 base from J, the gap between germline ends came to 9 bases. Germline loops: CDR1 LNHDA, CDR2 SQIVND (reference sequence). The CDR3 extends over 13 amino acids. Written as DNA, the CDR3 is TGTGCCAGTAGTCCCAGGGAATCCTACGAGCAGTACTTC. Its translation is CASSPRESYEQYF. Based on the CDR3 plus reference TRBV19 and TRBJ2-7, the full variable domain is DGGITQSPKYLFRKEGQNVTLSCEQNLNHDAMYWYRQDPGQGLRLIYYSQIVNDFQKGDIAEGYSVSREKKESFPLTVTSAQKNPTAFYLCASSPRESYEQYFGPGTRLTVT.

The V gene is TRBV19, the J gene TRBJ2-1; 9 nucleotides align to TRBD2. Germline trimming cut 3 bases from V and 4 bases from J; bases unmatched to any gene: 4. Germline CDR1 reads LNHDA; CDR2 reads SQIVND (reference sequence). CDR3 length: 15 amino acids. The CDR3 bases are TGTGCCAGTAGTATGGCGGCGGGAGGGTACAATGAGCAGTTCTTC. This encodes CASSMAAGGYNEQFF.

V and J are TRBV19 and TRBJ1-1, with D possibly matching TRBD1 (5 bases). Germline CDR1 is LNHDA and CDR2 is SQIVND (reference sequence). The CDR3 runs 16 residues. Trimming pared 6 bases from V and 0 bases from J, leaving 17 bases between. CDR3 nucleotide sequence: TGTGCCAGTAGCAATGCAGGGTGGACCTTGAACACTGAAGCTTTCTTT. It specifies CASSNAGWTLNTEAFF.

The chain is built from TRBV30 and TRBJ1-2; no definite D call. The CDR3 is 12 amino acids. V dropped 4 bases and J dropped 4 bases, with 10 bases sitting between them. Per the germline V gene, CDR1 is GTSNPN and CDR2 is SVGIG (reference sequence). The CDR3 region has the DNA TGTGCCTGGAACGGTGGAGGCTATGGCTACACCTTC. Its protein is CAWNGGGYGYTF.

The rearrangement joins TRBV19 to TRBJ2-4; TRBD2 matches 9 bases. The V segment lost 4 bases and the J segment 0 bases; nucleotides outside the gene matches: 1. Looked up from germline, CDR1 is LNHDA and CDR2 is SQIVND (reference sequence). The CDR3 totals 15 residues. The CDR3 nucleotides read TGTGCCAGTAGTAATAGCGGGGGAGCCAAAAACATTCAGTACTTC. It is translated as CASSNSGGAKNIQYF.